The clone carrying this T cell receptor (beta chain) was counted at least ten times. Its antigen is not identified. The source of the sample is a study of early T cells in non-severe SARS-CoV-2 infection. Study-level background: Sequencing used unsorted whole-blood bulk RNA, so chains lack pairing. Study-level results: There was a bias toward anti-spike CD8 responses in VDJdb matching, which missed private and CD4 specificities.

The V end was cut by 1 base, the J end by 4 bases, with 14 bases between. The CDR3 has 16 residues. Germline loops: CDR1 SGHTA, CDR2 FQGTGA. Individually, cDNA molecules had unique molecular identifiers attached to them. TCRdb analysed the 5' RACE reads with MiXCR anew, one entry per CDR3 protein. The sample gives roughly 40,000 distinct CDR3 sequences, 12% of which show up once; around 15% is in the top ten. This chain links TRBV7-3 with TRBJ2-1, with D maybe TRBD1 (7 bases). Sample: whole blood. This TCR derives from an adult who was a healthcare worker with PCR-confirmed SARS-CoV-2 infection or an uninfected control (not recorded which). CDR3 coding DNA: TGTGCCAGCAGCTTAAGGGGGGACAGTAATTACAATGAGCAGTTCTTC. It specifies CASSLRGDSNYNEQFF.